This T cell receptor beta chain was identified during a study of T cells after somatic rescue of genetic block. This clone was observed a single time. The repertoire was sequenced with immunoSEQ multiplex PCR; TCRdb's copy has only in-frame clones and lacks some. The sample has approximately 11,000 clones, under 80% seen once; the top ten hold about 22%. This CDR3 spans 17 amino acids. V dropped 4 bases and J dropped 0 bases, with 17 bases sitting between them. Looked up from germline, CDR1 is LNHDA and CDR2 is SQIVND (reference sequence). This clonotype originated in a boy aged 10-17 years. The sample was peripheral blood mononuclear cells (PBMCs). V gene TRBV19 combines with J gene TRBJ2-3, with a tentative D call TRBD2 (6 bases). For the CDR3, the DNA is TGTGCCAGTAGTAGGGGGGTTCGGGGTTCTAGCACAGATACGCAGTATTTT. It is translated as CASSRGVRGSSTDTQYF.